The rows below give T cell receptor beta chains drawn from one sample of a study of blood T cell repertoires in COVID-19. Method: immunoSEQ multiplex PCR; TCRdb's copy keeps in-frame clones and lacks some. The data contain 150,000 to 200,000 clones, 82% of them seen just once; the ten biggest clones take up over 7.5%. Sequencing was carried out using peripheral blood. These receptor sequences come from a woman in her 70s with acute or convalescent COVID-19. The CDR3 runs from the conserved cysteine through the conserved F or W. Clone size, where shown, is once, few, many, or a class for clones that have expanded.

j_gene,v_gene,abundance,CDR3aa
TRBJ2-7,TRBV5-1,NA,CASSRVRDSSTYEQYF
TRBJ2-3,TRBV5-1,NA,CASSRTGFGADTQYF
TRBJ1-2,TRBV7-2,NA,CASSLGPGLKVEEGYTF
TRBJ2-7,TRBV19,NA,CASSFQGRGDFEQYF
TRBJ2-1,TRBV5-1,NA,CASSLVAGGYNEQFF
TRBJ2-3,TRBV4-1,NA,CASSQSGVPDTQYF
TRBJ2-7,TRBV18,NA,CASSRSSGDYEQYF
TRBJ1-2,TRBV28,NA,CASSLWGQGGYTF
TRBJ2-4,TRBV28,NA,CASSPRLGQGAKNIQYF
TRBJ1-1,TRBV12-3/TRBV12-4,few,CASRRGRLTEAFF
TRBJ1-6,TRBV2,NA,CASSDGTGGLAPLHF
TRBJ2-6,TRBV9,NA,CASTPGVGAGANVLTF
TRBJ1-4,TRBV11-2,NA,CASSLTAATNEKLFF
TRBJ2-7,TRBV2,NA,CASSPSVSYEQYF
TRBJ2-3,TRBV18,NA,CASSRSGPSPDTQYF
TRBJ2-2,TRBV7-8,NA,CASSLVPGNTGELFF
TRBJ2-7,TRBV6-5,few,CASKKGDRTEQYF
TRBJ1-6,TRBV5-5,NA,CASSSGTGYNSPLHF
TRBJ1-2,TRBV10-3,few,CAISQGEDYGYTF
TRBJ2-1,TRBV9,NA,CASSTEGTYNEQFF
TRBJ2-5,TRBV12-3/TRBV12-4,NA,CASSMTGVETQYF
TRBJ2-1,TRBV5-5,NA,CASSRGLAGVEGEQFF
TRBJ1-1,TRBV27,NA,CASSLFRDRGNTEAFF
TRBJ1-1,TRBV10-3,NA,CAIAWREDTEAFF
TRBJ2-5,TRBV7-2,NA,CASSLGEQETQYF
TRBJ1-5,TRBV19,once,CASSIDAIRLNQPQHF
TRBJ2-2,TRBV24-1,NA,CATSDQPGQGASGELFF
TRBJ2-7,TRBV7-2,once,CASSLETSVPYEQYF
TRBJ2-3,TRBV9,NA,CASSVATRIASTDTQYF
TRBJ2-2,TRBV25-1,NA,CASSYGGNTGELFF
TRBJ1-6,TRBV7-2,NA,CASSPRTGEASPLHF
TRBJ2-7,TRBV28,NA,CASSLGAAVEQYF
TRBJ2-1,TRBV6-2/TRBV6-3,NA,CASSYGGVREQFF
TRBJ2-2,TRBV29-1,NA,CSAQGQGTGELFF
TRBJ1-3,TRBV28,few,CASSHSKLRNTIYF
TRBJ1-2,TRBV24-1,NA,CATSDSTGGAKYGYTF
TRBJ1-5,TRBV6-5,NA,CASSYGQSNQPQHF
TRBJ1-1,TRBV18,NA,CASSLGQGEAFF
TRBJ2-3,TRBV5-1,NA,CASSLSGTGGVADTQYF
TRBJ1-1,TRBV28,NA,CASSFFRAGANTEAFF
TRBJ1-2,TRBV19,NA,CARNTGGAPYGYTF
TRBJ1-2,TRBV6-1,once,CASSEISGTTNGYTF
TRBJ1-1,TRBV10-3,NA,CAISSGDMNTEAFF
TRBJ2-6,TRBV11-3,NA,CASSLDLAGNGANVLTF
TRBJ1-6,TRBV27,NA,CASSFWDKDSPLHF
TRBJ1-4,TRBV15,NA,CATSRGQGVQREKLFF
TRBJ2-1,TRBV7-2,NA,CASSPGGVYNEQFF
TRBJ2-1,TRBV5-6,NA,CASSSGQGKWDEQFF
TRBJ1-2,TRBV19,NA,CASTEGGGPSANYGYTF
TRBJ1-2,TRBV6-5,once,CASSDDRDIYGYTF
TRBJ1-2,TRBV13,few,CASSLGQGGGYTF
TRBJ1-1,TRBV6-2/TRBV6-3,NA,CASSYSLQGLNTEAFF
TRBJ2-7,TRBV11-3,NA,CASSLGGSHEQYF
TRBJ1-1,TRBV3-1/TRBV3-2,few,CASSLGQNTEAFF